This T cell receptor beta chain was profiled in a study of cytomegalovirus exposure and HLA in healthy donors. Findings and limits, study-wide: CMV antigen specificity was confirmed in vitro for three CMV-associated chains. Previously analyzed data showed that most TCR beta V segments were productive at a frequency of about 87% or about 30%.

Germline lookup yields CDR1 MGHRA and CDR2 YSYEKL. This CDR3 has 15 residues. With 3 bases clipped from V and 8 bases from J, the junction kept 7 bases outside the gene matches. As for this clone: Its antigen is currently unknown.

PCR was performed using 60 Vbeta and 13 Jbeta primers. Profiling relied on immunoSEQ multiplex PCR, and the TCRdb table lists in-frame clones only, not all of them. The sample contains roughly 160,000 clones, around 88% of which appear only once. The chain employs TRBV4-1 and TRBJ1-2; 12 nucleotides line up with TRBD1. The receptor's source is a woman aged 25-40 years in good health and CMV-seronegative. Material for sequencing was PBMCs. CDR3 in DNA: TGCGCCAGCAGCCAGCCCGGGACAGGGGGCAGGGGCTACACCTTC. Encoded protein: CASSQPGTGGRGYTF.